This section outlines one T cell receptor (beta chain) sequence together with its context. Its antigen is as yet unknown. The CDR3 sequence is 16 residues long. Germline CDR1 SGHDT, CDR2 YYEEEE. After removal of 4 bases from V and 6 bases from J, the junction contained 9 bases not matched to a gene. The data stem from a study of cytomegalovirus exposure and HLA in healthy donors. In the study overall: One earlier analysis, a look at 150 million to 200 million T cells, found approximately 120 million unique TCR beta sequences. General study findings and limits: Reports indicate that TCR beta sequences accurately predicted the HLA-A and HLA-B alleles of most subjects. It was reported that the classifier diagnosed cytomegalovirus status with high specificity and sensitivity in both the original and validation cohorts. Presence/absence analyses supposed approximately even sequencing depth among donors.

The PCR had 60 Vbeta and 13 Jbeta primers. Generated by immunoSEQ multiplex PCR, the TCRdb table keeps only in-frame clones and is missing some. The table includes fewer than 200,000 clones, roughly 80% detected once. The V call is TRBV5-6, the J call TRBJ2-3; 12 positions agree with TRBD2. The sample comprised PBMCs. This TCR derives from a woman younger than 30 in good health and CMV-seronegative. CDR3 sequence (DNA): TGTGCCAGCAGCCCCGGGACTAGCGGGTTGCACGATACGCAGTATTTT. This translates into CASSPGTSGLHDTQYF.